These T cell receptor beta chains were read from a single sample in a study of T-cell reconstitution after alpha-beta-depleted transplantation in children. TCRdb itself ran the PCR reads through MiXCR, one entry per CDR3 protein. This sample has about 500,000 distinct CDR3 sequences, with approximately 29% found just once. Sequenced material: PBMCs from the stem cell graft donor, taken from the stem cell graft. Source of these receptors: a human donor who donated a stem cell graft to a child with aplastic anemia. Each CDR3 is given with its conserved first and last residue. Fields, in order: CDR3 DNA, CDR3 protein, D gene, V gene, J gene, clone size. The D gene is left open where the match is weak. The size field is filled for only some rows; it gives once, few, many or a size class.

CDR3nt: TGCGCCAGCAGCCCAGCGGGGAGCTACAATGAGCAGTTCTTC; CDR3aa: CASSPAGSYNEQFF; d_gene: TRBD2; v_gene: TRBV5-1; j_gene: TRBJ2-1; abundance: few
CDR3nt: TGTGCCAGCAGCGATCCCCTTGTGGGTCGGGGCAATCAGCCCCAGCATTTT; CDR3aa: CASSDPLVGRGNQPQHF; d_gene: .; v_gene: TRBV11-2; j_gene: TRBJ1-5; abundance: .
CDR3nt: TGTGCCAGCAGCTCCGGGACTAGCGGCACAGATACGCAGTATTTT; CDR3aa: CASSSGTSGTDTQYF; d_gene: TRBD2; v_gene: TRBV5-5; j_gene: TRBJ2-3; abundance: many
CDR3nt: TGTGCCAGCAGTTACGGCAGGGAAAACGAGCAGTACTTC; CDR3aa: CASSYGRENEQYF; d_gene: .; v_gene: TRBV6-5; j_gene: TRBJ2-7; abundance: few
CDR3nt: TGTGCCAGCAGTCCCCTGGGACGGAAGAACACTGAAGCTTTCTTT; CDR3aa: CASSPLGRKNTEAFF; d_gene: .; v_gene: TRBV12-3/TRBV12-4; j_gene: TRBJ1-1; abundance: few
CDR3nt: TGTGCCAGCAGTTTGACTAGCGGGACCTACGAGCAGTACTTC; CDR3aa: CASSLTSGTYEQYF; d_gene: TRBD2; v_gene: TRBV5-6; j_gene: TRBJ2-7; abundance: .
CDR3nt: TGTGCCAGCAGCTCTCCCCCGGGAGCGACAGATACGCAGTATTTT; CDR3aa: CASSSPPGATDTQYF; d_gene: .; v_gene: TRBV7-2; j_gene: TRBJ2-3; abundance: few
CDR3nt: TGTGCCAGCACCGCTAACAGGGTGACCGGGGAGCTGTTTTTT; CDR3aa: CASTANRVTGELFF; d_gene: .; v_gene: TRBV7-8; j_gene: TRBJ2-2; abundance: .
CDR3nt: TGTGCCAGCAGCCAATTCGAGCGCCGAACCGGGGAGCTGTTTTTT; CDR3aa: CASSQFERRTGELFF; d_gene: .; v_gene: TRBV14; j_gene: TRBJ2-2; abundance: few
CDR3nt: TGTGCCAGCAGCGTATGGGGGGAGTCGGGCGAGCAGTACTTC; CDR3aa: CASSVWGESGEQYF; d_gene: .; v_gene: TRBV9; j_gene: TRBJ2-7; abundance: .
CDR3nt: TGTGCCAGCAGCGTAGGTAGTCCAGGCGAGCAGTTCTTC; CDR3aa: CASSVGSPGEQFF; d_gene: .; v_gene: TRBV9; j_gene: TRBJ2-1; abundance: few
CDR3nt: TGTGCCACCAGCAGAGGTGCTGGACAGGGGAACTTC; CDR3aa: CATSRGAGQGNF; d_gene: TRBD1; v_gene: TRBV15; j_gene: TRBJ2-7; abundance: few
CDR3nt: TGCAGTGCTAGAGATCGGCTAGCGAAAGAGACCCAGTACTTC; CDR3aa: CSARDRLAKETQYF; d_gene: .; v_gene: TRBV20-1; j_gene: TRBJ2-5; abundance: few
CDR3nt: TGCGCCAGCAGCACCCGACCCCTCATGCCCGGGACTACAAACACCGGGGAGCTGTTTTTT; CDR3aa: CASSTRPLMPGTTNTGELFF; d_gene: TRBD2; v_gene: TRBV4-3; j_gene: TRBJ2-2; abundance: .
CDR3nt: TGTGCCAGCAGATCCGGGACGGACAGTGAAAAACTGTTTTTT; CDR3aa: CASRSGTDSEKLFF; d_gene: .; v_gene: TRBV5-5; j_gene: TRBJ1-4; abundance: .
CDR3nt: TGTGCCAGCAGCTTAGTGGCTAGCGGGAGAAACAATGAGCAGTTCTTC; CDR3aa: CASSLVASGRNNEQFF; d_gene: TRBD2; v_gene: TRBV7-8; j_gene: TRBJ2-1; abundance: .
CDR3nt: TGTGCCAGCAGTCCACGGACAGGGAACACTGAAGCTTTCTTT; CDR3aa: CASSPRTGNTEAFF; d_gene: TRBD1; v_gene: TRBV7-9; j_gene: TRBJ1-1; abundance: many
CDR3nt: TGCAGTGCTAGAGTCCGACAGGGGAGCTCCTACAATGAGCAGTTCTTC; CDR3aa: CSARVRQGSSYNEQFF; d_gene: TRBD1; v_gene: TRBV20-1; j_gene: TRBJ2-1; abundance: few
CDR3nt: TGCGCCAGCAGCTTGGGGGTCGGGCAGTACACAGATACGCAGTATTTT; CDR3aa: CASSLGVGQYTDTQYF; d_gene: .; v_gene: TRBV5-1; j_gene: TRBJ2-3; abundance: .
CDR3nt: TGTGCCAGCACCACCTTGGGGGGGTCAGCGAACACCATATATTTT; CDR3aa: CASTTLGGSANTIYF; d_gene: .; v_gene: TRBV6-1; j_gene: TRBJ1-3; abundance: .
CDR3nt: TGTGCCAGCAGCTACGGGGGACAGGGCCAAGAGACCCAGTACTTC; CDR3aa: CASSYGGQGQETQYF; d_gene: TRBD1; v_gene: TRBV6-5; j_gene: TRBJ2-5; abundance: .
CDR3nt: TGCAGCGTTGGGACAGGCCCTTCCTACGAGCAGTACTTC; CDR3aa: CSVGTGPSYEQYF; d_gene: TRBD1; v_gene: TRBV29-1; j_gene: TRBJ2-7; abundance: few
CDR3nt: TGCGCCAGCAGCCAAGACTCGGGACTAGCCAATGAGCAGTTCTTC; CDR3aa: CASSQDSGLANEQFF; d_gene: TRBD2; v_gene: TRBV4-3; j_gene: TRBJ2-1; abundance: .
CDR3nt: TGCAGTGCTAGAGGTGGGATGGGCATGACCGGGGAGCTGTTTTTT; CDR3aa: CSARGGMGMTGELFF; d_gene: .; v_gene: TRBV20-1; j_gene: TRBJ2-2; abundance: few
CDR3nt: TGTGCCAGCAGCCCGGAGGTGGGGGTCGTCGTTGGCTACACCTTC; CDR3aa: CASSPEVGVVVGYTF; d_gene: .; v_gene: TRBV9; j_gene: TRBJ1-2; abundance: few
CDR3nt: TGTGCCATCAGAGACGGGACAGGAGTAAATCAGCCCCAGCATTTT; CDR3aa: CAIRDGTGVNQPQHF; d_gene: TRBD1; v_gene: TRBV10-3; j_gene: TRBJ1-5; abundance: few
CDR3nt: TGTGCCATCAGTGAGTCAACGGGACTAGCGGATACGCAGTATTTT; CDR3aa: CAISESTGLADTQYF; d_gene: TRBD2; v_gene: TRBV10-3; j_gene: TRBJ2-3; abundance: .
CDR3nt: TGTGCCAGCAGTTTGCCCGGGCTAGCCGATAGCTCCTACAATGAGCAGTTCTTC; CDR3aa: CASSLPGLADSSYNEQFF; d_gene: .; v_gene: TRBV12-3/TRBV12-4; j_gene: TRBJ2-1; abundance: .
CDR3nt: TGCGCCAGCAGCCTAGGGACAGGCCTCGAGTCCTACAATGAGCAGTTCTTC; CDR3aa: CASSLGTGLESYNEQFF; d_gene: TRBD1; v_gene: TRBV5-1; j_gene: TRBJ2-1; abundance: few
CDR3nt: TGTGCCTGGACAGGGGTGTATGGGGGCTACACCTTC; CDR3aa: CAWTGVYGGYTF; d_gene: .; v_gene: TRBV30; j_gene: TRBJ1-2; abundance: .
CDR3nt: TGTGCCAGCAGCTTAGGCTCCGGGACAGGGATCCCAGATACGCAGTATTTT; CDR3aa: CASSLGSGTGIPDTQYF; d_gene: TRBD1; v_gene: TRBV7-6; j_gene: TRBJ2-3; abundance: .